Listed below are T cell receptor beta chains from one sample, sequenced in a study of blood T cell repertoires in COVID-19. The assay was immunoSEQ multiplex PCR, and TCRdb's table has in-frame clones only and misses some. The repertoire holds some 420,000 clones, with roughly nine tenths as singletons. Material: PBMCs or T cells enriched from blood (not recorded which). The receptors originated from a man under 40 who had recovered from COVID-19. Each CDR3 is given with its conserved first and last residue. The order of the fields is CDR3 length, V gene, clone size, D gene, J gene, CDR3 DNA, CDR3 protein. D genes are given only for firm matches. Only part of the rows carry a size: once, few, many, or a class if the clone is expanded.

>15|TRBV27|-|TRBD2|TRBJ2-5
TGTGCCAGCAGCCCGACTAGCGGGAGGGCAGAGACCCAGTACTTC
CASSPTSGRAETQYF
>15|TRBV2|-|TRBD2|TRBJ2-1
TGTGCCAGCAGTGTGGGACTAGCGGGAGGAAGCGAGCAGTTCTTC
CASSVGLAGGSEQFF
>17|TRBV7-9|-|TRBD2|TRBJ2-7
TGTGCCAGCAGCCCTGGGGAGGGAGACCGCCTTACCTACGAGCAGTACTTC
CASSPGEGDRLTYEQYF
>20|TRBV28|-|TRBD1|TRBJ2-1
TGTGCCAGCAGCCGTACCATCGCTCCGGTAGGGGGCGAGTCACACAATGAGCAGTTCTTC
CASSRTIAPVGGESHNEQFF
>12|TRBV6-5|-|TRBD1|TRBJ1-2
TGTGCCAGCGGGACAGGGGAGTTAGGCTACACCTTC
CASGTGELGYTF
>15|TRBV18|-|TRBD1|TRBJ1-1
TGTGCCAGCTCAGCCGAGACAGGGGTTAGTACTGAAGCTTTCTTT
CASSAETGVSTEAFF
>10|TRBV29-1|once|-|TRBJ1-1
TGCAGCGTTGATCCCGGGGAAGCTTTCTTT
CSVDPGEAFF
>15|TRBV11-3|-|-|TRBJ1-6
TGTGCCAGCACCGAGAGGAGCTCCTATAATTCACCCCTCCACTTT
CASTERSSYNSPLHF
>12|TRBV5-5|-|-|TRBJ1-4
TGTGCCAGCAGCTTCTTGGGCGAAAAACTGTTTTTT
CASSFLGEKLFF
>15|TRBV5-1|-|TRBD1|TRBJ1-6
TGCGCCAGCAGCGGGGACAGGGGGTCCAATTCACCCCTCCACTTT
CASSGDRGSNSPLHF
>14|TRBV25-1|-|-|TRBJ2-1
TGTGCCAGCAGTGAATCAGCACAGGGCTTTTTTCAGTTCTTC
CASSESAQGFFQFF
>12|TRBV12-3/TRBV12-4|-|-|TRBJ1-2
TGTGCCAGCAGGATCCAAGGAGGTGGCTACACCTTC
CASRIQGGGYTF